The TCR beta chain under discussion was sequenced for a study of cytotoxic CD8 clonotypes in ibrutinib-treated CLL (dated by TCRdb to the early 2020s). As for the study more broadly: The cohort included around 15 treatment-naive and approximately twelve relapsed/refractory patients; some 18 were IGHV unmutated. Responses were partial in roughly 25 patients and complete in 2; after median 68 months follow-up, roughly 14 stayed in remission and 12 progressed. Response samples were taken after a median of 12 months on treatment, ranging from about 6 to 40 months. An average of roughly 250,000 productive templates and 94,082 productive rearrangements was obtained per sample. Of the 90 or so participants in the trial, approximately 26 had longitudinal samples available. Cryopreserved peripheral blood mononuclear cells were collected before treatment, at response, and at either disease progression or sustained remission. Every sample from remission and from progressive disease was obtained while the patients were still on ibrutinib. Broader findings and caveats from the paper: At ibrutinib response clonality went up, during sustained remission it held steady, and at progression it dropped back toward baseline. At baseline, clonality was higher than in age-matched healthy donors and showed a strong correlation with circulating CD8+ T-cell counts. Public clonotypes were rare and either contracted or stayed stable during treatment, and the rise in clonality at ibrutinib response reflected the expansion of private clonotypes. Sampling times were not matched between sustained-remission and progressing patients, and lymph node repertoires were not studied.

Worth noting for this clone: Its specific antigen is unknown. Base qualities are not provided; no much larger clone lies one nucleotide away.

CDR1 LNHDA and CDR2 SQIVND are derived from the germline V gene (reference sequence). The CDR3 runs 16 amino acids, cysteine and phenylalanine included. CDR3 DNA only is kept here, 48 bases in frame from base 1. Here V drops 3 bases and J drops 0 bases, and the junction holds 3 bases not matched to any gene. Sample time point, as interpreted from the label and publication: around 25 months on ibrutinib. For TCR beta library preparation, about 2 micrograms of genomic DNA was extracted from cryopreserved PBMCs. High-throughput TCR beta sequencing was performed on longitudinal blood samples from CLL patients receiving ibrutinib monotherapy. The patients were enrolled in a single-center, open-label phase 2 trial of ibrutinib monotherapy. Each clonotype received, on average, around 9.6x coverage in deep resolution sequencing performed on a MiSeq, where the target depth lay between 1 in 1 million and 1 in 200,000 T cells. The immunoSEQ hsTCRB Kit was used to generate TCR beta libraries. Turning to the authors' computational methods: ImmunoSEQ Data Assistant and ImmunoSEQ Analyzer were used for data analysis, and V, D and J genes were assigned according to IMGT definitions. Clonality was computed as one minus normalized Shannon entropy of productive rearrangement frequencies, ranging from 0 to 1. Public clonotype analysis was restricted to overrepresented clonotypes comprising at least 0.05% of each patient's repertoire. About a dozen age-matched healthy donor repertoires from immuneACCESS served as clonality controls. TCRdb holds this immuneACCESS table with in-frame rearrangements only. Some clones are missing; in checked studies, unresolved V genes explain under half, and the rest has no known cause. The DNA gave D and trimming, while V, J and clone size come from that table. Counted in this sample were around 130,000 clones; approximately 80% of them appeared once. Roughly 3.5% of the sample goes to the ten largest clones.

The source of this sequence is a human donor with chronic lymphocytic leukemia. The chain is encoded by TRBV19 joined to TRBJ2-2; 8 nucleotides in the junction match TRBD2. Sequencing used PBMCs, obtained after 24 months of ibrutinib treatment. The DNA sequence reads TGTGCCAGTAGTATTGCGGGGGGCTCGAACACCGGGGAGCTGTTTTTT. Translated, it reads CASSIAGGSNTGELFF.